Each of the 19 T cell receptor beta chains below was sequenced from the same sample in a study of blood T cell repertoires in COVID-19. The table came from immunoSEQ multiplex PCR; TCRdb's copy has only in-frame clones and leaves some out. The data contain about 280,000 clones, approximately 85% of them singletons. Material for sequencing was peripheral blood. The receptor set was obtained from a human donor in a cohort sampled during active COVID-19.

This sequence joins TRBV19 and TRBJ2-3, with 7 bases lining up with TRBD2. The germline CDR1 and CDR2 sequences are LNHDA and SQIVND (reference sequence). The J segment lost 11 bases and the V segment lost 4 bases, leaving 9 bases of the junction unmatched. The CDR3 consists of 13 residues. CDR3 DNA sequence: TGTGCCAGTAGTAGCGGGAGCCTACCAAGGCAGTATTTT. It codes for CASSSGSLPRQYF.

The chain couples TRBV2 to TRBJ2-5; 9 positions match TRBD2. The CDR3 covers 15 residues. Germline assignment: CDR1 SNHLY and CDR2 FYNNEI. Trimming at V came to 7 bases and at J to 6 bases, leaving 12 bases not matched to a gene. Here the CDR3 DNA reads TGTGCCAGCAAACTTGGGACTAGCAATTCGAAGACCCAGTACTTC. Its translation is CASKLGTSNSKTQYF. The full variable domain, completed using reference TRBV2 and TRBJ2-5, is EPEVTQTPSHQVTQMGQEVILRCVPISNHLYFYWYRQILGQKVEFLVSFYNNEISEKSEIFDDQFSVERPDGSNFTLKIRSTKLEDSAMYFCASKLGTSNSKTQYFGPGTRLLVL.

This chain uses TRBV14 with TRBJ1-6, with D unclear. Looked up from germline, CDR1 is SGHDN and CDR2 is FVKESK. Trimming shortened V by 0 bases and J by 7 bases, and 4 bases separated the two germline ends. This CDR3 is built from 13 residues. CDR3 sequence: CASSQEQNSPLHF. Written as DNA, the CDR3 is TGTGCCAGCAGCCAAGAACAGAATTCACCCCTCCACTTT.

Here the CDR3 DNA reads TGTGCCTGGTCTCTCGGGACAGATAATTCACCCCTCCACTTT. As protein: CAWSLGTDNSPLHF. The rearrangement joins TRBV30 to TRBJ1-6, with 7 bases that match TRBD1. Germline V CDR1 and CDR2: GTSNPN, SVGIG (reference sequence). V dropped 5 bases and J dropped 5; count of bases not matched to a gene: 6. This CDR3 is 14 amino acids long.

The chain couples TRBV27 to TRBJ1-5; 8 positions agree with TRBD1. The CDR3 runs 16 residues. Germline V lookup: CDR1 MNHEY, CDR2 SMNVEV (reference sequence). V shed 5 bases, J shed 2 bases, and the junction held 8 bases outside the gene matches. CDR3: CASSATGARGNQPQHF. The CDR3 bases are TGTGCCAGCAGTGCGACAGGGGCAAGGGGCAATCAGCCCCAGCATTTT.

This clone came up once. The chain employs TRBV24-1 and TRBJ2-3; TRBD2 matches at 10 bases. Germline V gene data show CDR1 as KGHDR and CDR2 as SFDVKD. Losses at the gene ends were 4 bases for V and 5 bases for J; bases not matched to a gene: 2. There are 14 residues in the CDR3. The CDR3 nucleotides read TGTGCCACCAGTGAAAGCGGGAGGGAAGATACGCAGTATTTT. This codes for CATSESGREDTQYF.

The chain couples TRBV12-3 or TRBV12-4 to TRBJ2-3; D is undetermined. Trimming removed 4 bases at V and 4 bases at J, with 6 bases between. The CDR3 is 12 residues long. The CDR3 DNA sequence: TGTGCCAGCAGTTCGGTATCAGATACGCAGTATTTT. Translated, it gives CASSSVSDTQYF.

This rearrangement joins TRBV25-1 to TRBJ1-2; a possible D gene is TRBD1 (5 bases). Looked up from germline, CDR1 is MGHDK and CDR2 is SYGVNS. The CDR3 length is 17 residues. The V end was cut by 7 bases, the J end by 3 bases, with 24 bases between. CDR3 in amino acids: CASTSSPGQGGDYGYTF. The CDR3 nucleotides are TGTGCCAGCACATCTTCCCCCGGCCAGGGAGGAGACTATGGCTACACCTTC.

This clone came up a few times. This rearrangement joins TRBV7-2 to TRBJ2-5; no definite D call. Per the germline V gene, CDR1 is SGHTA and CDR2 is FQGNSA. The CDR3 loop spans 16 amino acids. V was pared by 2 bases and J by 4 bases, with 17 bases between. CDR3 residues: CASSLSRPRIGETQYF. DNA of the CDR3: TGTGCCAGCAGCTTAAGTCGACCCAGGATAGGAGAGACCCAGTACTTC.

The chain couples TRBV5-6 to TRBJ2-7, with D perhaps TRBD2 (5 bases). The CDR3 loop spans 13 amino acids. Per the germline V gene, CDR1 is SGHDT and CDR2 is YYEEEE. The V and J ends lost 2 bases and 7 bases respectively, with 13 bases between them. CDR3 loop: CASSFLGRGEQYF. Written as DNA, the CDR3 is TGTGCCAGCAGCTTTCTCGGCCGGGGAGAGCAGTACTTC.

This clone has just one count. The J gene is TRBJ1-4, the V gene TRBV5-1, with D perhaps TRBD1 (6 bases). Germline-derived CDR1 and CDR2 are SGHRS and YFSETQ. The CDR3 covers 14 residues. Trimming removed 4 bases at V and 3 bases at J, with 10 bases between. The CDR3 DNA reads as TGCGCCAGCAGCCAGGGGTCCTCTAATGAAAAACTGTTTTTT. Protein: CASSQGSSNEKLFF.

The chain employs TRBV18 and TRBJ2-6; D is possibly TRBD1 (5 bases). This CDR3 comprises 17 residues. V shed 1 base and J shed 0 bases, with 10 bases lying between them. The germline gives CDR1 KGHSH, CDR2 LQKENI. This CDR3 reads CASSPRGQSSGANVLTF. CDR3 bases: TGTGCCAGCTCACCACGGGGCCAGAGCTCTGGGGCCAACGTCCTGACTTTC.

The chain joins TRBV7-2 to TRBJ1-2; possible D gene TRBD1, 5 bases. Trimming shortened V by 1 base and J by 8 bases, and 17 bases separated the two germline ends. This CDR3 contains 15 residues. Germline V gene data show CDR1 as SGHTA and CDR2 as FQGNSA. CDR3 sequence reads: CASSLGAGGMQGYTF. The DNA for the CDR3 is TGTGCCAGCAGCTTAGGGGCTGGGGGGATGCAGGGCTACACCTTC. Full variable domain (missing parts from reference TRBV7-2 and TRBJ1-2): GAGVSQSPSNKVTEKGKDVELRCDPISGHTALYWYRQSLGQGLEFLIYFQGNSAPDKSGLPSDRFSAERTGGSVSTLTIQRTQQEDSAVYLCASSLGAGGMQGYTFGSGTRLTVV.

The V and J genes are TRBV27 and TRBJ2-7; 14 positions match TRBD2. The CDR3 extends over 17 amino acids. V gave up 4 bases and J gave up 2 bases; unmatched junction bases: 7. Per the germline V gene, CDR1 is MNHEY and CDR2 is SMNVEV (reference sequence). The CDR3 coding sequence is TGTGCCAGCAGTTCAGGGACTAGCGGGAGAGGGGCCTACGAGCAGTACTTC. Translated, it gives CASSSGTSGRGAYEQYF.

The chain is built from TRBV3-1 (or the pseudogene TRBV3-2) and TRBJ2-7; D is uncertain. V dropped 4 bases and J dropped 5 bases, with 9 bases sitting between them. Looked up from germline, CDR1 is LGHDT and CDR2 is YNNKEL (reference sequence). The CDR3 extends over 12 amino acids. CDR3 in amino acids: CASSLGRHEQYF. The CDR3 nucleotides are TGTGCCAGCAGCCTGGGCCGACACGAGCAGTACTTC.

This clone was detected only a few times. The gene calls are TRBV6-5 and TRBJ1-1; 9 bases agree with TRBD1. V lost 0 bases, J lost 11 bases, and 10 bases stayed unmatched. The length of the CDR3 is 15 residues. Germline CDR1 MNHEY, CDR2 SVGAGI. This CDR3 reads CASSYSDRGRGRAFF. In DNA form, the CDR3 reads TGTGCCAGCAGTTACTCGGACAGGGGACGAGGGAGGGCTTTCTTT.

The gene calls are TRBV9 and TRBJ2-1; D is undetermined. In germline, CDR1 is SGDLS, CDR2 YYNGEE. The V end was cut by 4 bases, the J end by 0 bases, with 11 bases between. The CDR3 has 15 amino acids. The CDR3 DNA follows: TGTGCCAGCAGCCGCGGATACGGCTCCTACAATGAGCAGTTCTTC. Protein product: CASSRGYGSYNEQFF. The full variable domain, rest sourced from reference TRBV9 and TRBJ2-1, is DSGVTQTPKHLITATGQRVTLRCSPRSGDLSVYWYQQSLDQGLQFLIQYYNGEERAKGNILERFSAQQFPDLHSELNLSSLELGDSALYFCASSRGYGSYNEQFFGPGTRLTVL.

The chain has TRBV28 and TRBJ1-4, with D possibly being TRBD1 (6 bases). The ends were cut back, 9 bases at V and 10 bases at J, with 24 bases in the middle. The germline V gene encodes CDR1 MDHEN and CDR2 SYDVKM. This CDR3 has 15 residues. The CDR3 region has the DNA TGTGCCAGTACTCAGAACAGGGCCCTCAGGGGAAAACTGTTTTTT. Translation gives CASTQNRALRGKLFF.

The chain combines TRBV3-1 (or the pseudogene TRBV3-2) with TRBJ2-2; no reliable D call. Germline V lookup: CDR1 LGHDT, CDR2 YNNKEL (reference sequence). The V end was cut by 3 bases, the J end by 4 bases, with 3 bases between. This CDR3 region has 12 residues. In DNA, the CDR3 is TGTGCCAGCAGCCAGCGCACCGGGGAGCTGTTTTTT. Amino acid sequence: CASSQRTGELFF.